This T cell receptor beta chain was recorded in a study of tumor-infiltrating lymphocytes in primary liver carcinoma. Total RNA (roughly 0.45 ug) served as template for TCR beta cDNA synthesis primed by a constant-region primer. A slightly modified ARM-PCR protocol with three nested multiplex PCR rounds produced these TCR beta libraries. A C-beta reverse primer was combined with TRBV1-TRBV30 forward primers in the first two PCR rounds, and each round had 10 cycles. TCRdb re-analysed the multiplex PCR reads in MiXCR, keeping a single row per CDR3 protein. The data hold approximately 330,000 distinct CDR3 sequences, with 65% observed a single time. Extraction also yielded germline DNA, while blood RNA was obtained from unsorted whole blood. In advance of surgery, roughly 4.4 milliliters of peripheral blood were collected. This clonotype occurred many times. The antigen remains unidentified. Study-wide findings and caveats: Tumor top-250-clone fraction significantly exceeded that of blood (p = 0.039). Owing to bulk unsorted samples, no comparison was made between CD4+ and CD8+ repertoires.

The CDR3 is 15 amino acids. Per germline, CDR1 MNHEY and CDR2 SVGAGI. After removal of 6 bases from V and 8 bases from J, the junction contained 12 bases not matched to a gene. Specimen: peripheral blood. The receptor comes from a middle-aged man with primary liver carcinoma and hepatitis B virus infection. The chain links TRBV6-5 to TRBJ1-4; 7 positions agree with TRBD1. CDR3 region: CASRAIRDRGEKLFF. The CDR3 DNA reads as TGTGCCAGCAGAGCCATCCGGGACAGAGGGGAAAAACTGTTTTTT.